Following are 16 T cell receptor beta chains from one sample sequenced in a study of response to subunit inactivated influenza vaccine. TCRdb re-called the RT-PCR reads through MiXCR, storing one row per CDR3 protein. The sample yields about 580,000 distinct CDR3 sequences, less than 15% seen once. The sample was PBMCs from blood, taken 11 to 12 days after vaccination. These receptors all come from a middle-aged man who received an inactivated influenza vaccine.

The chain employs TRBV5-1 and TRBJ2-2; no definite D call. Germline V lookup: CDR1 SGHRS, CDR2 YFSETQ. Deletions cut 2 bases from V and 3 bases from J, with 11 bases between. The CDR3 length is 15 residues. The CDR3: CASSFDDGYTGELFF. CDR3 DNA: TGCGCCAGCAGCTTTGACGATGGGTACACCGGGGAGCTGTTTTTT.

This clonotype was counted between two and nine times. The chain recombines TRBV12-3 or TRBV12-4 with TRBJ2-4; 7 nucleotides align to TRBD1. V lost 5 bases, J lost 6 bases, and 13 bases stayed unmatched. The CDR3 runs 16 residues. CDR3 in DNA: TGTGCCAGCAGTATTATTGGGAAGGGGGCTAGAAACATTCAGTACTTC. This sequence encodes CASSIIGKGARNIQYF.

The gene calls are TRBV10-3 and TRBJ2-7; unclear D gene. The CDR3 has 12 residues. Germline V gene sequence: CDR1 ENHRY, CDR2 SYGVKD. Trimming took off 3 bases at V and 4 bases at J, with 7 bases between the two ends. CDR3 sequence reads: CAISETAYEQYF. The CDR3 DNA reads TGTGCCATCAGTGAAACAGCGTACGAGCAGTACTTC.

This chain links TRBV12-3 or TRBV12-4 with TRBJ1-1; TRBD1 matches at 7 bases. This CDR3 spans 16 amino acids. V gave up 7 bases and J gave up 1 base; unmatched junction bases: 12. CDR3: CASIILTGTANTEAFF. DNA for the CDR3: TGTGCCAGCATCATCCTGACCGGGACAGCGAACACTGAAGCTTTCTTT.

V usage is TRBV12-3 or TRBV12-4 and J usage is TRBJ1-5; D possibly corresponds to TRBD1 (6 bases). CDR3 length: 17 amino acids. V was pared by 2 bases and J by 3 bases, with 17 bases between. CDR3 amino acids: CASSLRNSPGANQPQHF. In nucleotides, the CDR3 is TGTGCCAGCAGTTTAAGGAACTCCCCAGGGGCCAATCAGCCCCAGCATTTT.

The chain carries TRBV2 and TRBJ2-3; D uncertain. The CDR3 runs 11 residues. The germline V and J ends were trimmed by 11 bases and 4 bases, with 10 bases remaining between them. Germline CDR1 reads SNHLY; CDR2 reads FYNNEI. CDR3 bases: TGTGCCGGCCGGGCGTCAGATACGCAGTATTTT. It is translated as CAGRASDTQYF.

This chain links TRBV5-1 with TRBJ2-3; 10 nucleotides match TRBD2. Germline CDR1 reads SGHRS; CDR2 reads YFSETQ. Trimming removed 2 bases from V and 5 bases from J; junction bases left unmatched: 8. There are 16 residues in the CDR3. The CDR3 reads CASSLGGAGGRDTQYF. The CDR3 DNA is TGCGCCAGCAGCTTAGGAGGAGCGGGAGGGCGAGATACGCAGTATTTT. The variable domain in full, with the rest retrieved from reference TRBV5-1 and TRBJ2-3, is KAGVTQTPRYLIKTRGQQVTLSCSPISGHRSVSWYQQTPGQGLQFLFEYFSETQRNKGNFPGRFSGRQFSNSRSEMNVSTLELGDSALYLCASSLGGAGGRDTQYFGPGTRLTVL.

In this sample, this clonotype turned up many times. The chain joins TRBV12-3 or TRBV12-4 to TRBJ1-1; D gene unclear. The CDR3 totals 13 residues. Trimming removed 5 bases from V and 9 bases from J, with 16 bases in between. The CDR3 region is CASSADWASQAFF. The CDR3 DNA is TGTGCCAGCAGTGCGGACTGGGCTAGTCAAGCTTTCTTT.

This clonotype occurred a few times. The V and J genes are TRBV10-2 and TRBJ1-2; weak D call: TRBD1 (6 bases). This CDR3 comprises 15 residues. The germline V gene encodes CDR1 WSHSY and CDR2 SAAADI. Trimming shortened V by 3 bases and J by 0 bases, and 11 bases separated the two germline ends. The CDR3 nucleotides read TGCGCCAGCAGTGACCGGCAGGGGACTAACTATGGCTACACCTTC. Amino acid sequence: CASSDRQGTNYGYTF.

The chain uses TRBV11-2 and TRBJ2-1; D possibly uses TRBD1 or TRBD2 (5 bases each). The V end was cut by 3 bases, the J end by 7 bases, with 10 bases between. The V gene's germline CDR1 is SGHAT and CDR2 FQNNGV. This CDR3 comprises 13 residues. In DNA form, the CDR3 reads TGTGCCAGCAGCTTGGGGACCTGGAATGAGCAGTTCTTC. Translating it yields CASSLGTWNEQFF.

This clonotype was seen only a few times. The chain carries TRBV15 and TRBJ2-7; no clear D. The CDR3 runs to 13 residues. V was pared by 0 bases and J by 7 bases, with 10 bases between. Germline CDR1 is LNHNV and CDR2 is YYDKDF (reference sequence). The CDR3 protein is CATSREGKLEQYF. The DNA of the CDR3 is TGTGCCACCAGCAGAGAGGGAAAGTTGGAGCAGTACTTC.

A few counts support this clonotype. The gene calls are TRBV20-1 and TRBJ2-7; TRBD1 matches 9 bases. The junction had 14 bases not matched to a gene; V was cut back by 5 bases and J by 9 bases. Germline CDR1 is DFQATT and CDR2 is SNEGSKA (reference sequence). There are 14 residues in the CDR3. CDR3 DNA sequence: TGCAGTGCTGACTCTCCGGGACAGGGTAGTGTGCAGTACTTC. Amino acid sequence: CSADSPGQGSVQYF.

V is TRBV6-5 and J is TRBJ1-1; 7 bases fit TRBD1. V trimming: 4 bases; J trimming: 1 base; junction bases outside the gene matches: 3. The CDR3 covers 14 residues. Germline V gene lookup returns CDR1 MNHEY and CDR2 SVGAGI. The CDR3 here is CASSWTGENTEAFF. The CDR3 DNA is TGTGCCAGCAGTTGGACAGGCGAGAACACTGAAGCTTTCTTT.

This clonotype came up a few times. The chain combines TRBV5-1 with TRBJ2-5; 8 bases are shared with TRBD2. The junction had 8 bases not matched to a gene; V was cut back by 8 bases and J by 2 bases. CDR1 and CDR2 (germline): SGHRS, YFSETQ. The CDR3 runs 14 residues. The CDR3 sequence: CARQERGKQETQYF. The CDR3, as DNA: TGCGCCAGACAGGAGCGGGGGAAACAAGAGACCCAGTACTTC. The variable domain in full, completed from reference TRBV5-1 and TRBJ2-5, reads KAGVTQTPRYLIKTRGQQVTLSCSPISGHRSVSWYQQTPGQGLQFLFEYFSETQRNKGNFPGRFSGRQFSNSRSEMNVSTLELGDSALYLCARQERGKQETQYFGPGTRLLVL.

This clonotype was seen at least ten times. The chain has TRBV29-1 and TRBJ1-5; D is unresolved. The CDR3 contains 13 residues. The V end was cut by 4 bases, the J end by 4 bases, with 11 bases between. Germline loops: CDR1 SQVTM, CDR2 ANQGSEA. In DNA, the CDR3 is TGCAGCGTTGCAGAGGTTCAAAATCAGCCCCAGCATTTT. This encodes CSVAEVQNQPQHF.

This clonotype was counted only a few times. The chain employs TRBV7-2 and TRBJ2-3; TRBD2 agrees at 8 bases. Germline V gene sequence: CDR1 SGHTA, CDR2 FQGNSA. The trim removed 2 bases at V and 4 bases at J, leaving 11 bases unmatched. The CDR3 extends over 17 amino acids. In DNA form, the CDR3 reads TGTGCCAGCAGCTTATTAGGGGCTAGCGGGTCGTCAGATACGCAGTATTTT. This codes for CASSLLGASGSSDTQYF.